Listed here is a single T cell receptor beta chain. Method: immunoSEQ multiplex PCR; TCRdb's copy keeps in-frame clones and lacks some. The sample carries approximately 200,000 clones, approximately 81% recorded once. The sample originates from a study of blood T cell repertoires in COVID-19. Germline-derived CDR1 and CDR2 are SGHNT and YENEEA. V lost 1 base to trimming and J lost 4 bases; unmatched junction nucleotides: 5. The CDR3 covers 17 residues. The source is a man in his forties who had recovered from COVID-19. Specimen: PBMCs or T cells enriched from blood (not recorded which). The chain recombines TRBV11-3 with TRBJ2-1, with 12 nucleotides matching TRBD1. CDR3 region: CASSLVSGQGAYNEQFF. DNA for the CDR3: TGTGCCAGCAGCTTAGTTTCGGGACAGGGGGCTTACAATGAGCAGTTCTTC. The entire variable domain, with the rest obtained from reference TRBV11-3 and TRBJ2-1, is as follows: EAGVVQSPRYKIIEKKQPVAFWCNPISGHNTLYWYLQNLGQGPELLIRYENEEAVDDSQLPKDRFSAERLKGVDSTLKIQPAELGDSAVYLCASSLVSGQGAYNEQFFGPGTRLTVL.